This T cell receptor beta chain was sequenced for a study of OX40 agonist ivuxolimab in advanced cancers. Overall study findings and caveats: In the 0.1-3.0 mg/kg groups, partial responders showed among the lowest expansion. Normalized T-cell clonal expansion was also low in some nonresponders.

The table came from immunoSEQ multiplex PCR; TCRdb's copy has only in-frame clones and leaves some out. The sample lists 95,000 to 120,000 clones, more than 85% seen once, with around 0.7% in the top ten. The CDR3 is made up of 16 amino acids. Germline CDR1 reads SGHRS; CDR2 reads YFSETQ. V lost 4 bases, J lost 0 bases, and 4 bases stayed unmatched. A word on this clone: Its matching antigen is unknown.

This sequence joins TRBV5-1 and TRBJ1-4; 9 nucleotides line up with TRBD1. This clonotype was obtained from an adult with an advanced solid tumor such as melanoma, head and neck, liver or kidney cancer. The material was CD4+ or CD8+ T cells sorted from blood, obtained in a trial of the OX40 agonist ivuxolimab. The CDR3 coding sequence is TGCGCCAGCAGCCCCCGACAGGGGGCAACTAATGAAAAACTGTTTTTT. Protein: CASSPRQGATNEKLFF.